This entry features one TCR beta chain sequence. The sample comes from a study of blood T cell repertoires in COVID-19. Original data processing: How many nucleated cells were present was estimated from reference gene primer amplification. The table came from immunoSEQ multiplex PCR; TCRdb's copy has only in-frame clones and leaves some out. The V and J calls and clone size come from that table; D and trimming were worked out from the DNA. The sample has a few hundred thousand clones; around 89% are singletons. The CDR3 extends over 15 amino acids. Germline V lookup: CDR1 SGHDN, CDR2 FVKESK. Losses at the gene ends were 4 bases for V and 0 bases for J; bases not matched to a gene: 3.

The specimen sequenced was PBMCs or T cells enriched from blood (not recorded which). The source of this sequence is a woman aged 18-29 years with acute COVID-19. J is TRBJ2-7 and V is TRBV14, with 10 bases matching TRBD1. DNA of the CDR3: TGTGCCAGCAGCCGGACAGGGGGAAGCTCCTACGAGCAGTACTTC. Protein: CASSRTGGSSYEQYF. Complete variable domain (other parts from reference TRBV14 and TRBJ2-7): EAGVTQFPSHSVIEKGQTVTLRCDPISGHDNLYWYRRVMGKEIKFLLHFVKESKQDESGMPNNRFLAERTGGTYSTLKVQPAELEDSGVYFCASSRTGGSSYEQYFGPGTRLTVT.